A single sample gave rise to the 19 T cell receptor beta chains below, sequenced in a study of T cells in Graves' hyperthyroidism and ophthalmopathy. It was RNA transcripts that yielded the amplified TCR beta CDR3 regions. Researchers ran a first-round RT-PCR on the TCR CDR3 using the HTBI primer set. TCRdb reprocessed the multiplex PCR reads via MiXCR and lists one record per CDR3 protein. The sample consists of 300,000 to 350,000 distinct CDR3 sequences, 15% to 20% of them appearing once. Sequencing used blood. Every receptor here comes from a woman between 50 and 59 years old with Graves' hyperthyroidism.

In this sample, this clonotype turned up a few times. The chain carries TRBV10-3 and TRBJ2-5; 13 bases are shared with TRBD2. CDR3 length: 17 residues. The germline gives CDR1 ENHRY, CDR2 SYGVKD. J lost 5 bases, V lost 6 bases, and 12 bases had no gene match. CDR3 nucleotides: TGTGCCATCAGCGTCCGTACTAGCGGGGGGGCGGGGGAGACCCAGTACTTC. This encodes CAISVRTSGGAGETQYF.

V usage is TRBV19 and J usage is TRBJ1-2, with D maybe TRBD1 (6 bases). The CDR3 length is 14 residues. V lost 6 bases, J lost 6 bases, and 17 bases lay in between. Germline V gene lookup returns CDR1 LNHDA and CDR2 SQIVND (reference sequence). The CDR3 bases are TGTGCCAGTAGACGAGGGGGGTCTCAGGATGGCTACACCTTC. Translated, it gives CASRRGGSQDGYTF.

In regard to this clonotype: Because it lacks the conserved phenylalanine or tryptophan at the end, this CDR3 is likely a read error. CDR3 loop: CASSYSRGAPRRYGYTV. Here the CDR3 DNA reads TGTGCCAGCAGTTACTCCCGAGGGGCACCTCGGAGGTATGGCTACACCGTC. The rearrangement links TRBV6-6 to TRBJ1-2; maybe TRBD1 (5 bases). V was cut by 0 bases and J by 5 bases, with 19 bases left in between. Germline V gene data show CDR1 as MNHNY and CDR2 as SVGAGI (reference sequence). CDR3 length: 17 amino acids.

The gene calls are TRBV4-2 and TRBJ1-2; TRBD1 aligns across 9 bases. J gave up 6 bases and V 5 bases, and 10 bases lay outside the gene matches. The CDR3 consists of 15 residues. CDR1 is LGHNA and CDR2 is YNFKEQ in the germline V gene. In DNA form, the CDR3 reads TGTGCCAGCAGCTCAGAGACAGGGGGGACAGATGGCTACACCTTC. It specifies CASSSETGGTDGYTF.

The rearrangement links TRBV9 to TRBJ2-1, with TRBD2 identical over 10 bases. The V and J ends lost 3 bases and 4 bases, in that order; junction bases with no gene match: 4. Germline V lookup: CDR1 SGDLS, CDR2 YYNGEE. The CDR3 extends over 15 amino acids. CDR3 bases: TGTGCCAGCAGCGCTAGCGGGGGCTTTTACAATGAGCAGTTCTTC. Translating gives CASSASGGFYNEQFF.

Turning to this clonotype: This may come from a read error, since a much larger clone is one base off. The rearrangement uses TRBV12-3 or TRBV12-4 and TRBJ1-1; no clear D gene. V dropped 8 bases and J dropped 10 bases, with 23 bases sitting between them. The CDR3 is 14 amino acids. The CDR3 sequence: CASSTAGYMPGAFF. For the CDR3, the DNA is TGTGCCAGCTCGACGGCGGGGTACATGCCTGGAGCTTTCTTT.

This clonotype turned up a few times. This chain joins TRBV6-1 and TRBJ2-7; 7 bases are a match to TRBD2. Losses at the gene ends were 7 bases for V and 7 bases for J; bases not matched to a gene: 7. The CDR3 runs to 12 residues. CDR1 is MNHNS and CDR2 is SASEGT in the germline V gene. CDR3: CASNVRGEEQYV. The CDR3 bases are TGTGCCAGCAATGTCCGGGGGGAAGAGCAGTACGTC.

This clonotype was seen repeatedly, ten times or more. The chain links TRBV28 to TRBJ2-5; no definite D call. Germline assignment: CDR1 MDHEN and CDR2 SYDVKM. V was shortened by 6 bases and J by 5 bases, with 19 bases between the two germline ends. This CDR3 comprises 15 residues. The CDR3 nucleotides read TGTGCCAGCAGCTTTATTAGGCCCTATGAGGAGACCCAGTACTTC. The encoded protein is CASSFIRPYEETQYF.

The chain employs TRBV9 and TRBJ1-2; the match to TRBD1 covers 8 bases. The germline gives CDR1 SGDLS, CDR2 YYNGEE. Trimming cost V 3 bases and J 6 bases; bases outside gene matches: 10. There are 15 residues in the CDR3. CDR3 DNA: TGTGCCAGCAGCGAGGGACAGGAACGGCGGGATGGCTACACCTTC. Protein sequence: CASSEGQERRDGYTF.

This chain joins TRBV11-1 and TRBJ2-5, with 11 bases lining up with TRBD2. The CDR3 loop spans 16 amino acids. V was clipped by 2 bases and J by 5 bases; unmatched bases: 7. Per germline, CDR1 SGHAT and CDR2 FQDESV (reference sequence). CDR3: CASSLNSGGAGETQYF. CDR3 nucleotide sequence: TGTGCCAGCAGCTTAAATAGCGGGGGGGCCGGCGAGACCCAGTACTTC.

In this sample, this clonotype turned up a few times. The V and J genes are TRBV20-1 and TRBJ1-4, with TRBD1 matching 8 bases. Germline lookup yields CDR1 DFQATT and CDR2 SNEGSKA (reference sequence). This CDR3 contains 15 residues. V was clipped by 5 bases and J by 7 bases; unmatched bases: 12. In DNA, the CDR3 is TGCAGTGCTGGATTACAGGGGGATATGAGTGAAAAACTGTTTTTT. It translates to CSAGLQGDMSEKLFF.

This clonotype appeared many times. The chain carries TRBV20-1 and TRBJ1-5; unclear D gene. CDR1 and CDR2 from the germline V gene are DFQATT and SNEGSKA (reference sequence). The CDR3 has 16 amino acids. The germline V and J ends were trimmed by 0 bases and 1 base, with 13 bases remaining between them. The chain's CDR3 is CSARDARVGSNQPQHF. The CDR3 DNA reads TGCAGTGCTAGAGATGCACGAGTTGGGAGCAATCAGCCCCAGCATTTT.

This clonotype has at least ten counts. The genes are TRBV20-1 and TRBJ2-3; D unclear. The CDR3 covers 12 residues. CDR1 is DFQATT, CDR2 SNEGSKA, per germline (reference sequence). V lost 1 base and J 5 bases, leaving 7 bases between the germline ends. In DNA form, the CDR3 reads TGCAGTGCTAGAGTCGGGCAAGATACGCAGTATTTT. The encoded protein is CSARVGQDTQYF.

This clonotype was observed at least ten times. The gene calls are TRBV5-1 and TRBJ1-1; D is undetermined. With 5 bases removed from V and 5 bases from J, the gap between germline ends came to 10 bases. The germline V gene has CDR1 SGHRS and CDR2 YFSETQ. This CDR3 contains 12 residues. The CDR3, as DNA: TGCGCCAGCAGAGTGGAGGAGACTGAAGCTTTCTTT. Amino acid sequence: CASRVEETEAFF.

The chain uses TRBV7-8 and TRBJ2-5, with TRBD2 matching over 11 bases. CDR1 SGHVS and CDR2 FQNEAQ come from the germline V gene. This CDR3 has 16 residues. The trim removed 5 bases at V and 5 bases at J, leaving 10 bases unmatched. As DNA, the CDR3 is TGTGCCAGCAGCCCCGTCACACTAGCGGGGGCCGAGACCCAGTACTTC. Translation: CASSPVTLAGAETQYF.

This clonotype was picked up many times. This sequence joins TRBV7-2 and TRBJ2-5, with D perhaps being TRBD1 or TRBD2 (5 bases each). The CDR3 extends over 14 amino acids. Germline loops: CDR1 SGHTA, CDR2 FQGNSA. Trimming pared 5 bases from V and 5 bases from J, leaving 15 bases between. The CDR3 reads CASSPKVWDETQYF. The CDR3 DNA sequence: TGTGCCAGCAGCCCAAAGGTCTGGGACGAGACCCAGTACTTC.

This clonotype was seen more than once but under ten times. The CDR3 loop is CASNRDRANEKLFF. The CDR3 DNA reads as TGTGCCAGCAACCGGGACAGGGCGAATGAAAAACTGTTTTTT. The V gene is TRBV6-1, the J gene TRBJ1-4; TRBD1 matches at 9 bases. Per the germline V gene, CDR1 is MNHNS and CDR2 is SASEGT. The ends lost 7 bases at V and 5 bases at J; junction bases unmatched: 5. The CDR3 contains 14 residues.

As to this clonotype: An end of the junction differs from the germline gene, which may be a read error. The chain carries TRBV5-1 and TRBJ1-2; weak D call: TRBD1 (6 bases). There are 14 residues in the CDR3. Per germline, CDR1 SGHRS and CDR2 YFSETQ. CDR3 DNA sequence: TGTGCCAGCACCGTCTACAGGGCTAACTATGGCTACACCTTC. This sequence encodes CASTVYRANYGYTF.

This clonotype has only a few counts. The chain combines TRBV6-2 or TRBV6-3 with TRBJ2-7; possibly TRBD1 or TRBD2 for D (5 bases each). This CDR3 region has 15 residues. Per the germline V gene, CDR1 is MNHEY and CDR2 is SVGEGT. Between the trimmed V and J ends, which lost 2 bases and 1 base, there was a span of 12 bases. The CDR3 is CASSYEGDSSYEQYF. The CDR3 bases are TGTGCCAGCAGTTACGAGGGTGACAGTTCCTACGAGCAGTACTTC.